This TCR beta chain was captured in a study of blood T cells in healthy people across ages. Points from the study as a whole: Correlation between TCR beta diversity and naive T cell percentage was strong.

Germline CDR1 MGHDK, CDR2 SYGVNS. Trimming pared 4 bases from V and 3 bases from J, leaving 6 bases between. This CDR3 is built from 12 residues. The use of a sample-barcoded 5' primer and a J-beta primer mix characterized a second PCR of about 7 to 12 cycles. Each TCR beta cDNA got a 12-nucleotide random molecular identifier. In TCRdb, the 5' RACE reads were re-called with MiXCR into one record per CDR3 protein. The sample includes fewer than 750,000 distinct CDR3 sequences, 40% to 65% seen only once; the top ten take about 13%. The donors, all healthy, were Caucasians living in Russia, aged about 6 to 100. In each sample, at least 6 million PBMCs were isolated. Regarding this clonotype: Its antigen is unidentified. With a much larger clone just one base away, this may be a read error.

The clonotype comes from an elderly woman in good health. Sequenced sample: blood. The chain couples TRBV25-1 to TRBJ2-5; tentatively, D is TRBD2 (6 bases). Written as DNA, the CDR3 is TGTGCCAGCAGTGGGGGGGAAGAGACCCAGTACTTC. This translates into CASSGGEETQYF.